This paragraph covers one TCR beta chain sequence. The data originate from a study of blood T cell repertoires in COVID-19. Study background: COVID-19 samples collected from the United States, Italy and Spain covered acute and convalescent phases. Sample material is recorded as cDNA or gDNA derived from T cells, B-cell-depleted T cells, or PBMCs.

The CDR3 spans 13 residues. V dropped 6 bases and J dropped 4; count of bases not matched to a gene: 5. CDR1 and CDR2 (germline): SNHLY, FYNNEI. Original data processing: Amplification from reference gene primers served as the basis for estimated nucleated cell counts. Data came from immunoSEQ multiplex PCR; TCRdb stores just in-frame clones and leaves some out. Clone size and the V and J calls come from that table; the DNA yielded D and trimming. The repertoire holds roughly 200,000 clones, more than 75% seen once, with approximately 6% in the top ten. Specimen: peripheral blood. The TCR originated in a man aged 35 to 55 with active or convalescent COVID-19. The gene calls are TRBV2 and TRBJ2-5; TRBD2 aligns across 7 bases. The CDR3 region has the DNA TGTGCCAGCAGACCAGCGGGACGAGAGACCCAGTACTTC. Its translation: CASRPAGRETQYF.